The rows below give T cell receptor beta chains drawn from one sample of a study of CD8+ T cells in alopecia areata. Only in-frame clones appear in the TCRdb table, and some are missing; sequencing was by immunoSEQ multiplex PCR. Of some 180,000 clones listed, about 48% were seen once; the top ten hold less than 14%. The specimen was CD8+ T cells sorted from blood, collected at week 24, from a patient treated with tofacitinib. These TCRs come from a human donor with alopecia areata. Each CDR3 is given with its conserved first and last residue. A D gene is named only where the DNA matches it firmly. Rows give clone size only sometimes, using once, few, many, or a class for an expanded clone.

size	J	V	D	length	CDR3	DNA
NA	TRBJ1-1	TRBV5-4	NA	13	CASSLMAGTEAFF	TGTGCCAGCAGCTTGATGGCCGGGACTGAAGCTTTCTTT
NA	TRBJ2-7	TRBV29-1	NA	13	CSVERTDSYEQYF	TGCAGCGTTGAAAGGACAGATTCCTACGAGCAGTACTTC
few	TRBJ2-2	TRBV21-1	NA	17	CASSKSNRRSLTGELFF	TGTGCCAGCAGCAAATCTAATCGACGGTCACTCACCGGGGAGCTGTTTTTT
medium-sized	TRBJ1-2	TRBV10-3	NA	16	CAISEGETGRSYGYTF	TGTGCCATCAGTGAGGGGGAGACAGGAAGATCTTATGGCTACACCTTC
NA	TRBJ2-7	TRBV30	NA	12	CAWSFGGMGQYF	TGTGCCTGGAGCTTCGGCGGGATGGGGCAGTACTTC
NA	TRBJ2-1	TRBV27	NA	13	CASSLDGYNEQFF	TGTGCCAGCAGTTTAGACGGTTACAATGAGCAGTTCTTC
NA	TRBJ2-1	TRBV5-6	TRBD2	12	CASSLAGGEQFF	TGTGCCAGCAGCTTGGCGGGAGGTGAGCAGTTCTTC
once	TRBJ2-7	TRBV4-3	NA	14	CASSQQTGSYEQYF	TGCGCCAGCAGCCAACAGACAGGTTCCTACGAGCAGTACTTC
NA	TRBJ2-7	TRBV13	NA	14	CASSLGPGSYEQYF	TGTGCCAGCAGCTTAGGCCCAGGCTCCTACGAGCAGTACTTC
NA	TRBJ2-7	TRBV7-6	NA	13	CASSWGRSYEQYF	TGTGCCAGCAGTTGGGGCCGATCCTACGAGCAGTACTTC
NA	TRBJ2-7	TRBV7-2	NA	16	CASNKGSGSTDHEQYF	TGTGCCAGCAACAAAGGGAGCGGGTCTACTGACCACGAGCAGTACTTC
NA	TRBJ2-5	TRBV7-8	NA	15	CASRPGTTTQETQYF	TGTGCCAGCAGACCAGGGACAACTACCCAAGAGACCCAGTACTTC
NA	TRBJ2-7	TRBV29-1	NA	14	CSVQGAGDSYEQYF	TGCAGCGTTCAAGGGGCAGGGGATTCCTACGAGCAGTACTTC
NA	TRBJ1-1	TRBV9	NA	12	CASSMGHSEAFF	TGTGCCAGCAGCATGGGACACTCTGAAGCTTTCTTT
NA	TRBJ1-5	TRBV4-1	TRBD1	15	CASSQWDRDNQPQHF	TGCGCCAGCAGCCAATGGGACAGGGACAATCAGCCCCAGCATTTT
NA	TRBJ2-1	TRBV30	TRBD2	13	CAWMSGGINEQFF	TGTGCCTGGATGAGCGGGGGGATAAATGAGCAGTTCTTC
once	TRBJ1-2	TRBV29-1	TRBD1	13	CSVGTGEDYGYTF	TGCAGCGTAGGGACAGGGGAGGACTATGGCTACACCTTC
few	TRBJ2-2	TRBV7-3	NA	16	CASSDRTGSDTGELFF	TGTGCCAGCAGCGACCGTACGGGGTCTGACACCGGGGAGCTGTTTTTT
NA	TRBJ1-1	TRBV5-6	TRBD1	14	CASSLLDRVAEAFF	TGTGCCAGCAGCTTGCTAGACAGGGTCGCTGAAGCTTTCTTT
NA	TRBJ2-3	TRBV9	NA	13	CASSVFDADTQYF	TGTGCCAGCAGCGTATTTGACGCAGATACGCAGTATTTT
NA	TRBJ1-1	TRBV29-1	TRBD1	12	CSVIPGGTEAFF	TGCAGCGTGATTCCAGGGGGAACTGAAGCTTTCTTT
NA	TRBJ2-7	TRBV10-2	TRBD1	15	CASSETGTGVYEQYF	TGCGCCAGCAGTGAAACCGGGACAGGGGTCTACGAGCAGTACTTC
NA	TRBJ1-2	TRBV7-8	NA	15	CASSLMQKGSYGYTF	TGTGCCAGCAGCTTAATGCAGAAGGGTTCCTATGGCTACACCTTC
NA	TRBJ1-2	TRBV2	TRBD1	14	CASSPRTGFSGYTF	TGTGCCAGCTCTCCCAGGACAGGGTTCTCTGGCTACACCTTC
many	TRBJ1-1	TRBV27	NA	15	CASSLSRTANTEAFF	TGTGCCAGCAGTTTATCCCGGACGGCGAACACTGAAGCTTTCTTT
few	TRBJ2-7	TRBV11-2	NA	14	CASSYSGEWDEQYF	TGTGCCAGCAGTTACTCAGGGGAATGGGACGAGCAGTACTTC
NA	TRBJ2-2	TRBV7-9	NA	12	CAGGRNTGELFF	TGTGCCGGGGGCCGGAACACCGGGGAGCTGTTTTTT
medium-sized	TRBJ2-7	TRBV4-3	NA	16	CASSQGSGGRLSEQYF	TGCGCCAGCAGCCAAGGTTCGGGGGGCCGGTTATCCGAGCAGTACTTC
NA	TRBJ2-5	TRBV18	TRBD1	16	CASSPGTGATQETQYF	TGTGCCAGCTCCCCCGGGACAGGGGCGACCCAAGAGACCCAGTACTTC
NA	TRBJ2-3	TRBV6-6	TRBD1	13	CASLQGTTDTQYF	TGTGCCAGTCTACAGGGGACGACAGATACGCAGTATTTT
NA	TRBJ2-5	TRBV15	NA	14	CATKSGPGEETQYF	TGTGCCACCAAGTCTGGACCGGGTGAAGAGACCCAGTACTTC
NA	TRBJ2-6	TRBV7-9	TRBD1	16	CASSGQGASGANVLTF	TGTGCCAGCAGCGGCCAGGGGGCCTCTGGGGCCAACGTCCTGACTTTC
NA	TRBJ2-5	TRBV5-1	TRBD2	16	CASSLVTSGATETQYF	TGCGCCAGCAGCTTGGTCACTAGCGGGGCCACAGAGACCCAGTACTTC
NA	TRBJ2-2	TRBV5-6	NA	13	CASTFDRSWELFF	TGTGCCAGCACTTTCGACCGTTCGTGGGAGCTGTTTTTT
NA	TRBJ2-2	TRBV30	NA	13	CAFPTANTGELFF	TGTGCCTTCCCGACAGCGAACACCGGGGAGCTGTTTTTT
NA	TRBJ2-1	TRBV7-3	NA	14	CASSPSPSYNEQFF	TGTGCCAGCAGCCCCTCCCCATCCTACAATGAGCAGTTCTTC
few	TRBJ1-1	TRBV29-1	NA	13	CSVDTVQRTEAFF	TGCAGCGTTGACACCGTCCAAAGGACTGAAGCTTTCTTT
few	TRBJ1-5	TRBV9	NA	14	CASNAGGWDQPQHF	TGTGCCAGCAATGCGGGGGGCTGGGATCAGCCCCAGCATTTT
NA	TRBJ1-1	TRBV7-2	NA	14	CASSLVWTLTEAFF	TGTGCCAGCAGCTTAGTTTGGACTCTCACTGAAGCTTTCTTT
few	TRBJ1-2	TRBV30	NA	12	CAWKTGPYGYTF	TGTGCCTGGAAGACAGGCCCCTATGGCTACACCTTC
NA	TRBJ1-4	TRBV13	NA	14	CASSLFQSNEKLFF	TGTGCCAGCAGCTTGTTCCAGAGTAATGAAAAACTGTTTTTT
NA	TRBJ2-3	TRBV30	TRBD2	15	CAWTRSGGATDTQYF	TGTGCCTGGACCCGAAGCGGGGGGGCGACAGATACGCAGTATTTT
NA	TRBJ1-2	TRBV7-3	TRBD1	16	CASSPTGTGPPWGYTF	TGTGCCAGCAGCCCGACCGGGACAGGGCCCCCCTGGGGCTACACCTTC
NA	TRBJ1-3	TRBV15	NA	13	CATSREGGNTIYF	TGTGCCACCAGCAGAGAAGGGGGAAACACCATATATTTT
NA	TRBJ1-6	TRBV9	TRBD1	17	CASSARDRGITNSPLHF	TGTGCCAGCAGCGCCCGGGACAGGGGTATTACCAATTCACCCCTCCACTTT
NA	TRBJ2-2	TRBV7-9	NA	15	CASSLSGSDTGELFF	TGTGCCAGCAGCTTGTCCGGGAGTGACACCGGGGAGCTGTTTTTT
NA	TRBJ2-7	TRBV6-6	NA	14	CASIPGGNSYEQYF	TGTGCCAGCATCCCCGGTGGCAACTCCTACGAGCAGTACTTC
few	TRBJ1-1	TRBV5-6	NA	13	CASSPPGETEAFF	TGTGCCAGCAGCCCTCCGGGGGAAACTGAAGCTTTCTTT